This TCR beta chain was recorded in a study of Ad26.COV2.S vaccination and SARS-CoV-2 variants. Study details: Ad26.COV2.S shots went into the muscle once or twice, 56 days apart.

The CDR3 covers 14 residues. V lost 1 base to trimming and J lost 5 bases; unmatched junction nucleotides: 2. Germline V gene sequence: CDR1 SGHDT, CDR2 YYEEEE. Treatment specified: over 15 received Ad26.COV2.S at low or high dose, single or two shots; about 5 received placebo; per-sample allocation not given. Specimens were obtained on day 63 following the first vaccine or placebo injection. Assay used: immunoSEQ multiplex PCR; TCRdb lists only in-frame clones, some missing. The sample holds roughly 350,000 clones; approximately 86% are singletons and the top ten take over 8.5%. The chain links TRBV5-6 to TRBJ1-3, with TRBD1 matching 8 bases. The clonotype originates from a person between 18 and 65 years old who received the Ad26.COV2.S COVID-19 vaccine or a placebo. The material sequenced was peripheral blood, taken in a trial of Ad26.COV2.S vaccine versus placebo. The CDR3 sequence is CASSLQGARNTIYF. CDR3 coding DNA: TGTGCCAGCAGCTTGCAGGGGGCTAGAAACACCATATATTTT.